This TCR beta chain appears in the sequencing data of a study of blood T cell repertoires in COVID-19. Study information: The samples span acute and convalescent COVID-19 from the United States, Italy and Spain.

Participants were aged about 18 to 100 years from 20 to 30 US areas. Up to 2 weeks before entering the study, exposed participants had met a COVID-19 case. CDR1 is LNHDA, CDR2 SQIVND, per germline (reference sequence). V was pared by 5 bases and J by 0 bases, with 5 bases of the junction left unmatched. The CDR3 has 16 amino acids. Method: immunoSEQ multiplex PCR; TCRdb's copy keeps in-frame clones and lacks some. The sample consists of 200,000 to 250,000 clones, 83% of them appearing once. The chain has TRBV19 and TRBJ2-4, with 9 positions matching TRBD1. Sequencing was done on a sample of PBMCs or T cells enriched from blood (not recorded which). The clonotype was recovered from a middle-aged woman who had been exposed to COVID-19. The CDR3 spells CASSSDRGIAKNIQYF. CDR3 in DNA: TGTGCCAGTAGTTCGGACAGGGGCATAGCCAAAAACATTCAGTACTTC.